The 22 T cell receptor beta chains below all came from one sample that was sequenced in a study of blood T cells in healthy people across ages. A second PCR of about 7 to 12 cycles used a sample-barcoded 5' primer and a J-beta primer mix. TCRdb called the 5' RACE reads again in MiXCR, with one record for every CDR3 protein. The sample lists 800,000 to 1,300,000 distinct CDR3 sequences; approximately 25% were seen once. This same sample was also part of a study on T cells of mothers and their children.

Input material: blood. The source of these receptors is a girl aged 2 to 10 in good health.

This clonotype was seen many times. The rearrangement uses TRBV12-3 or TRBV12-4 and TRBJ1-6; D ambiguous. CDR3 size: 12 residues. The ends were cut back, 3 bases at V and 11 bases at J, with 8 bases in the middle. CDR3 nucleotide sequence: TGTGCCAGCAGTTTCGGGGTTGCACCCCTCCACTTT. Amino acids: CASSFGVAPLHF.

This clonotype was seen a few times. The chain combines TRBV7-9 with TRBJ2-5; the D call may be TRBD1 or TRBD2 (5 bases each). Germline values: CDR1 SEHNR, CDR2 FQNEAQ (reference sequence). The CDR3 sequence is 14 residues long. V was trimmed by 5 bases and J by 5 bases, leaving 15 bases between them. The CDR3 region has the DNA TGTGCCAGCAGCCCTGGCCGGGACGGGGAGACCCAGTACTTC. This translates into CASSPGRDGETQYF. Variable domain in full (rest from reference TRBV7-9 and TRBJ2-5): DTGVSQNPRHKITKRGQNVTFRCDPISEHNRLYWYRQTLGQGPEFLTYFQNEAQLEKSRLLSDRFSAERPKGSFSTLEIQRTEQGDSAMYLCASSPGRDGETQYFGPGTRLLVL.

This clonotype has more than one count but fewer than ten. The chain is built from TRBV3-1 and TRBJ2-6; unclear D gene. Germline assignment: CDR1 LGHDT and CDR2 YNNKEL (reference sequence). The CDR3 totals 15 residues. Trimming shortened V by 4 bases and J by 0 bases, and 7 bases separated the two germline ends. DNA for the CDR3: TGTGCCAGCAGCCCGACTCCCTCTGGGGCCAACGTCCTGACTTTC. Encoded protein: CASSPTPSGANVLTF.

Comments on this clonotype: As the CDR3 is not closed by the conserved phenylalanine or tryptophan, this likely results from a read error. The chain's CDR3 is CSVEVGQRHSYEQYL. CDR3 nucleotide sequence: TGCAGCGTTGAAGTTGGTCAGCGTCACAGCTACGAGCAGTACCTC. The chain recombines TRBV29-1 with TRBJ2-5; D is undetermined. The J call is doubtful: the DNA matches TRBJ2-7 better. Germline loops: CDR1 SQVTM, CDR2 ANQGSEA. This CDR3 has 15 residues.

The chain carries TRBV10-3 and TRBJ1-6; D not certain. The V and J ends lost 6 bases and 0 bases respectively, with 6 bases between them. Germline V CDR1 and CDR2: ENHRY, SYGVKD. The CDR3 loop spans 14 amino acids. This CDR3 reads CAISGSSYNSPLHF. In DNA, the CDR3 is TGTGCCATCAGCGGCAGCTCCTATAATTCACCCCTCCACTTT.

The rearrangement joins TRBV29-1 to TRBJ1-1; D remains unclear. Germline loops: CDR1 SQVTM, CDR2 ANQGSEA. The CDR3 consists of 13 residues. The V end lost 6 bases, the J end lost 3 bases, and 14 bases lay between the germline ends. As DNA, the CDR3 is TGCAGCGTGTGGATCGGAGGAGACACTGAAGCTTTCTTT. It translates to CSVWIGGDTEAFF.

This clonotype was observed a few times. The junction does not match germline at one end; this may be a read error. The chain combines TRBV7-9 with TRBJ2-5; TRBD2 aligns across 8 bases. The germline V gene encodes CDR1 SEHNR and CDR2 FQNEAQ (reference sequence). The CDR3 is 19 amino acids. The CDR3 DNA reads as TGTGCCAGCAGCTTCCAGCGGGGGAGCGATATGGGGCCCCAAGGGACCCAGTACTTC. Protein sequence: CASSFQRGSDMGPQGTQYF.

This clonotype was detected only a few times. V gene TRBV6-1 combines with J gene TRBJ2-1; tentative D call: TRBD1 (6 bases). The CDR3 totals 13 residues. The V gene's germline CDR1 is MNHNS and CDR2 SASEGT. V lost 4 bases to trimming and J lost 11 bases, with 15 bases between them. Written as DNA, the CDR3 is TGTGCCAGCAGTGCCCGTTCACAGGGACAGCAGTTCTTC. Protein sequence: CASSARSQGQQFF.

The rearrangement joins TRBV3-1 to TRBJ2-6; D not resolved. Looked up from germline, CDR1 is LGHDT and CDR2 is YNNKEL (reference sequence). The length of the CDR3 is 15 residues. Deletions cut 0 bases from V and 2 bases from J, with 5 bases between. CDR3 amino acids: CASSQEIAGANVLTF. DNA for the CDR3: TGTGCCAGCAGCCAAGAAATTGCTGGGGCCAACGTCCTGACTTTC.

Comment on this clonotype: The CDR3 carries no conserved terminal phenylalanine or tryptophan, so it likely arises from a read error. The limits of the CDR3 on the DNA are not certain, so only TCRdb's listed CDR3 is given. The rearrangement links TRBV21-1 to TRBJ2-4. TRBV21-1 is assigned pseudogene status. Ends included, the CDR3 has 16 residues. The CDR3 spells CASVSERELAKNIQYL.

The chain joins TRBV29-1 to TRBJ2-7; a weak D match, TRBD1 (6 bases). The germline V gene encodes CDR1 SQVTM and CDR2 ANQGSEA. The CDR3 totals 11 residues. Trimming took off 5 bases at V and 2 bases at J, with 7 bases between the two ends. CDR3: CSVRGTYEQYF. The CDR3 nucleotides read TGCAGCGTTAGGGGGACCTACGAGCAGTACTTC.

This clonotype was counted between two and nine times. CDR3 coding DNA: TGTGCCATCAGTGAGTCCCTAGCGGGTATCTACAATGAGCAGTTCTTC. Amino acid sequence: CAISESLAGIYNEQFF. V gene TRBV10-3 combines with J gene TRBJ2-1; TRBD2 matches 8 bases. The CDR3 covers 16 residues. Germline assignment: CDR1 ENHRY and CDR2 SYGVKD. J gave up 3 bases and V 0 bases, and 4 bases lay outside the gene matches.

The DNA for the CDR3 is TGTGCCAGCAGTTCATCTGGTCAGGAGGGGTACTTC. This gives the protein CASSSSGQEGYF. V is TRBV6-5 and J is TRBJ2-5, with D possibly being TRBD2 (6 bases). Germline V lookup: CDR1 MNHEY, CDR2 SVGAGI. The V gene lost 4 bases and the J gene lost 13 bases, with 16 bases spanning the gap. This CDR3 contains 12 residues.

This clonotype showed up just a few times. The rearrangement uses TRBV3-1 and TRBJ2-5; D is uncertain. In germline, CDR1 is LGHDT, CDR2 YNNKEL (reference sequence). The germline V and J ends were trimmed by 1 base and 3 bases, with 9 bases remaining between them. This CDR3 has 14 residues. The CDR3 loop reads CASSQAGLEETQYF. CDR3 in DNA: TGTGCCAGCAGCCAAGCTGGGCTAGAAGAGACCCAGTACTTC.

The chain uses TRBV27 and TRBJ2-1; D possibly uses TRBD1 or TRBD2 (5 bases each). The CDR3 covers 13 residues. V shed 2 bases and J shed 10 bases, with 12 bases lying between them. Germline V gene sequence: CDR1 MNHEY, CDR2 SMNVEV (reference sequence). The CDR3 reads CASSLGSAGEQFF. In DNA form, the CDR3 reads TGTGCCAGCAGTTTAGGTAGCGCAGGGGAGCAGTTCTTC.

The chain is built from TRBV9 and TRBJ2-1; D ambiguous. The J call may be wrong; the DNA end is better matched by TRBJ2-5. Looked up from germline, CDR1 is SGDLS and CDR2 is YYNGEE. This CDR3 is built from 14 residues. As DNA, the CDR3 is TGTGCCAGCAGCGTCGACCCACGACCGGAGACCCAGTACTTC. This translates into CASSVDPRPETQYF.

This clonotype occurred a few times. The gene calls are TRBV2 and TRBJ1-1; TRBD1 might be the D (5 bases). The CDR3 has 11 residues. Trimming took off 11 bases at V and 3 bases at J, with 10 bases between the two ends. The germline V gene has CDR1 SNHLY and CDR2 FYNNEI. The CDR3 nucleotides read TGTGCCGGGTCGGGGGACACTGAAGCTTTCTTT. It encodes CAGSGDTEAFF.

This chain links TRBV7-9 with TRBJ1-2; 7 nucleotides match TRBD1. CDR3 length: 15 amino acids. Germline CDR1 is SEHNR and CDR2 is FQNEAQ (reference sequence). The V segment lost 5 bases and the J segment 3 bases; nucleotides outside the gene matches: 9. The CDR3 sequence is CASSLRDRVDYGYTF. CDR3 in DNA: TGTGCCAGCAGCCTAAGAGACAGGGTTGACTATGGCTACACCTTC.

This clonotype was counted between two and nine times. CDR3 bases: TGCAGCGTTGAGGCTAGCGGCCTACGCGAGCAGTACTTC. Translation gives CSVEASGLREQYF. This chain connects TRBV29-1 to TRBJ2-5, with TRBD2 matching over 7 bases. The closer fit of TRBJ2-7 to the DNA end suggests the J call may be wrong. Germline V gene lookup returns CDR1 SQVTM and CDR2 ANQGSEA. The CDR3 sequence is 13 residues long.

The sample holds many counts of this clonotype. The chain uses TRBV29-1 and TRBJ2-7, with 7 bases identical to TRBD1. The CDR3 has 14 residues. The V gene end was trimmed by 1 base and the J gene end by 3 bases; junction bases not matched to a gene: 6. Germline CDR1 and CDR2: SQVTM and ANQGSEA. DNA of the CDR3: TGCAGCGTTGAAGGACAGGGAGAAGTCTACGAGCAGTACTTC. Translation gives CSVEGQGEVYEQYF.

The chain uses TRBV7-2 and TRBJ1-1; a weak D match, TRBD1 (5 bases). Trimming took off 8 bases at V and 5 bases at J, with 15 bases between the two ends. This CDR3 has 13 amino acids. The germline V gene has CDR1 SGHTA and CDR2 FQGNSA. The CDR3 DNA follows: TGTGCCAGCCGGTGGGGAAGGGGAACTGAAGCTTTCTTT. Encoded protein: CASRWGRGTEAFF.

This clonotype has a handful of counts. CDR3 in DNA: TGTGCCAGCAGCCAAAATCTTGACAGGGGTTTGGGGAATGAGCAGTTCTTC. This translates into CASSQNLDRGLGNEQFF. This chain connects TRBV4-2 to TRBJ2-1, with 8 bases aligning to TRBD1. The ends lost 2 bases at V and 7 bases at J; junction bases unmatched: 13. CDR1 is LGHNA, CDR2 YNFKEQ, per germline. CDR3 length equals 17 residues.